These 3 T cell receptor beta chains originate from one sample sequenced in a study of blood T cell repertoires in COVID-19. Sequencing used immunoSEQ multiplex PCR; TCRdb keeps in-frame clones, though not all of them. The sample lists approximately 200,000 clones, about 90% occurring once. Sequenced sample: peripheral blood. The receptors were sampled from a woman aged 45-65 years with acute or convalescent COVID-19.

The chain recombines TRBV6-5 with TRBJ1-1, with D possibly TRBD1 on 5 matching bases. V was shortened by 6 bases and J by 0 bases, with 14 bases between the two germline ends. CDR1 is MNHEY, CDR2 SVGAGI, per germline. The length of the CDR3 is 15 residues. The CDR3 DNA reads as TGTGCCAGCAGCGCCCCCGAAGGGGTGAACACTGAAGCTTTCTTT. Protein sequence: CASSAPEGVNTEAFF.

V is TRBV30 and J is TRBJ1-6, with 7 positions matching TRBD1. CDR3 length: 15 residues. After removal of 2 bases from V and 9 bases from J, the junction contained 10 bases not matched to a gene. Per the germline V gene, CDR1 is GTSNPN and CDR2 is SVGIG (reference sequence). The CDR3 loop is CAWSLMTGLPSPLHF. The CDR3 bases are TGTGCCTGGAGTTTAATGACAGGGCTCCCTTCACCCCTCCACTTT.

V gene TRBV19 combines with J gene TRBJ1-1; 7 nucleotides line up with TRBD1. CDR1 is LNHDA, CDR2 SQIVND, per germline (reference sequence). The CDR3 contains 16 residues. The V gene end was trimmed by 7 bases and the J gene end by 1 base; junction bases not matched to a gene: 12. In nucleotides, the CDR3 is TGTGCCAGTACCCCCAATTGGGACAGCTCGAACACTGAAGCTTTCTTT. Its protein is CASTPNWDSSNTEAFF.